These 20 T cell receptor beta chains were sequenced from one sample in a study of shared clonotypes between healthy human individuals. Data came from immunoSEQ multiplex PCR; TCRdb stores just in-frame clones and leaves some out. Altogether some 500,000 clones are present, about 96% being singletons, with the ten largest covering 0.064%. Sequenced sample: naive CD4+ T cells sorted from blood. Subset: CD45RA+ positively selected. These receptors all come from a woman under 40 in good health.

The chain couples TRBV14 to TRBJ2-7, with 7 bases matching TRBD2. The trim removed 2 bases at V and 8 bases at J, leaving 12 bases unmatched. Germline V gene data show CDR1 as SGHDN and CDR2 as FVKESK. The CDR3 consists of 15 residues. CDR3 in amino acids: CASSQTLTGGGKQYF. As DNA, the CDR3 is TGTGCCAGCAGCCAAACCCTGACTGGGGGAGGGAAGCAGTACTTC.

The V call is TRBV5-1, the J call TRBJ1-4; 8 bases fit TRBD1. CDR1 is SGHRS, CDR2 YFSETQ, per germline. Germline trimming cut 5 bases from V and 0 bases from J; bases unmatched to any gene: 6. The CDR3 length is 16 residues. CDR3 sequence reads: CASRTGARATNEKLFF. The CDR3 DNA reads TGCGCCAGCAGGACAGGGGCCAGAGCAACTAATGAAAAACTGTTTTTT.

The chain is built from TRBV30 and TRBJ1-1, with D perhaps matching TRBD1 (6 bases). The CDR3 extends over 13 amino acids. The V gene lost 4 bases and the J gene lost 1 base, with 10 bases spanning the gap. Germline CDR1 GTSNPN, CDR2 SVGIG (reference sequence). CDR3 loop: CAWTKQGNTEAFF. The DNA of the CDR3 is TGTGCCTGGACTAAACAGGGGAACACTGAAGCTTTCTTT.

This chain joins TRBV28 and TRBJ2-4, with 13 bases matching TRBD2. J lost 5 bases, V lost 6 bases, and 1 base had no gene match. From germline, CDR1 is MDHEN and CDR2 SYDVKM. The CDR3 runs 14 residues. The CDR3 protein is CASRGLAGQNIQYF. The CDR3 DNA sequence: TGTGCCAGCAGGGGACTAGCGGGACAAAACATTCAGTACTTC.

CDR3 DNA sequence: TGTGCCAGCAGCGGACTAACAGGGCTGGGCACTGAAGCTTTCTTT. This codes for CASSGLTGLGTEAFF. The rearrangement links TRBV9 to TRBJ1-1, with TRBD1 as a possible D gene (6 bases). With 3 bases removed from V and 4 bases from J, the gap between germline ends came to 16 bases. This CDR3 spans 15 amino acids. Germline assignment: CDR1 SGDLS and CDR2 YYNGEE.

V is TRBV5-4 and J is TRBJ2-3, with TRBD2 as a possible D gene (5 bases). The V end was cut by 1 base, the J end by 0 bases, with 12 bases between. The CDR3 is 16 residues long. Germline CDR1 reads SGHNT; CDR2 reads YYREEE (reference sequence). The DNA of the CDR3 is TGTGCCAGCAGCTTGAGGGCCGCTAGCAGCACAGATACGCAGTATTTT. Translation gives CASSLRAASSTDTQYF.

J is TRBJ1-6 and V is TRBV7-9, with 9 positions matching TRBD1. The CDR3 length is 13 residues. The V gene's germline CDR1 is SEHNR and CDR2 FQNEAQ (reference sequence). With 8 bases clipped from V and 6 bases from J, the junction kept 2 bases outside the gene matches. The CDR3 loop is CASGQGINSPLHF. The CDR3 DNA reads as TGTGCCAGCGGACAGGGGATTAATTCACCCCTCCACTTT.

V usage is TRBV6-4 and J usage is TRBJ1-2, with D possibly matching TRBD1 (6 bases). Germline V lookup: CDR1 MRHNA, CDR2 SNTAGT. V dropped 6 bases and J dropped 7 bases, with 18 bases sitting between them. The CDR3 has 14 residues. CDR3 region: CASSSAQGFGGYTF. In DNA, the CDR3 is TGTGCCAGCAGCAGCGCGCAGGGGTTCGGTGGCTACACCTTC.

This rearrangement joins TRBV5-4 to TRBJ1-1; 8 bases agree with TRBD1. Germline V gene lookup returns CDR1 SGHNT and CDR2 YYREEE (reference sequence). The CDR3 is 14 residues long. V shed 4 bases and J 3 bases; nucleotides not matched to a gene: 5. The CDR3 bases are TGTGCCAGCAGCAAGGACAGGGCGGACACTGAAGCTTTCTTT. This encodes CASSKDRADTEAFF.

This chain joins TRBV20-1 and TRBJ1-2; D remains unclear. V was clipped by 3 bases and J by 8 bases, with 10 bases between them. This CDR3 region has 11 residues. Germline V gives CDR1 DFQATT, CDR2 SNEGSKA (reference sequence). CDR3 loop: CSASSRRGYTF. CDR3 in DNA: TGCAGTGCTAGCTCGAGACGGGGCTACACCTTC.

This CDR3 is CASSTDRNYGYTF. DNA of the CDR3: TGTGCCAGCAGCACGGACAGAAACTATGGCTACACCTTC. This sequence joins TRBV5-4 and TRBJ1-2, with a weak D call TRBD1 (6 bases). The germline V gene encodes CDR1 SGHNT and CDR2 YYREEE (reference sequence). Trimming stripped 4 bases from V and 2 bases from J, with 9 bases between. CDR3 size: 13 residues.

The rearrangement joins TRBV30 to TRBJ2-1, with 11 positions matching TRBD2. The CDR3 runs to 13 residues. Germline values: CDR1 GTSNPN, CDR2 SVGIG (reference sequence). The V segment lost 0 bases and the J segment 9 bases; nucleotides outside the gene matches: 1. The CDR3 sequence is CAWSVLAGVEQFF. The DNA for the CDR3 is TGTGCCTGGAGTGTACTAGCGGGAGTTGAGCAGTTCTTC.

The CDR3 spells CASSLRRGLYF. The DNA for the CDR3 is TGTGCCAGCAGCTTAAGACGGGGTCTGTACTTC. The chain uses TRBV7-8 and TRBJ2-7; TRBD2 is a possible D gene (5 bases). Germline values: CDR1 SGHVS, CDR2 FQNEAQ. Trimming removed 2 bases from V and 12 bases from J, with 11 bases in between. The CDR3 consists of 11 residues.

CDR3 residues: CSVTGGREKLFF. In nucleotides, the CDR3 is TGCAGCGTCACAGGGGGTAGGGAAAAACTGTTTTTT. The V and J genes are TRBV29-1 and TRBJ1-4, with 8 bases lining up with TRBD1. CDR3 length: 12 amino acids. Unmatched junction bases numbered 5, after V lost 6 bases and J lost 8 bases. Germline CDR1 and CDR2: SQVTM and ANQGSEA.

The rearrangement joins TRBV28 to TRBJ1-1; 7 bases map to TRBD1. Germline CDR1 reads MDHEN; CDR2 reads SYDVKM. The CDR3 sequence is 16 residues long. The V segment lost 4 bases and the J segment 14 bases; nucleotides outside the gene matches: 22. This CDR3 is CASSSTGTVLWHGNFF. The CDR3 DNA reads as TGTGCCAGCAGTTCAACCGGGACAGTGCTGTGGCATGGGAACTTCTTT.

The chain couples TRBV28 to TRBJ1-5, with D possibly TRBD1 on 6 matching bases. Germline V CDR1 and CDR2: MDHEN, SYDVKM. Between the trimmed V and J ends, which lost 3 bases and 1 base, there was a span of 10 bases. This CDR3 has 15 amino acids. In DNA form, the CDR3 reads TGTGCCAGCAGTTTCCGGAGGGGGAGCAATCAGCCCCAGCATTTT. This gives the protein CASSFRRGSNQPQHF.

CDR3 in amino acids: CASKGTGGAPPLHF. The CDR3 region has the DNA TGTGCCAGCAAGGGGACAGGGGGCGCGCCACCCCTCCACTTT. The V gene is TRBV28, the J gene TRBJ1-6; TRBD1 aligns across 12 bases. Germline V gene sequence: CDR1 MDHEN, CDR2 SYDVKM. The J segment lost 11 bases and the V segment lost 7 bases, leaving 6 bases of the junction unmatched. The CDR3 has 14 residues.

J is TRBJ2-3 and V is TRBV4-2; TRBD2 might be the D (6 bases). The CDR3 spans 13 residues. In germline, CDR1 is LGHNA, CDR2 YNFKEQ. Trimming pared 0 bases from V and 10 bases from J, leaving 11 bases between. The CDR3 DNA follows: TGTGCCAGCAGCCAAGAGGGAAGCGGGCCGCAGTATTTT. Amino acids: CASSQEGSGPQYF.

This sequence joins TRBV11-2 and TRBJ2-5, with a weak D call TRBD2 (5 bases). This CDR3 contains 15 residues. V lost 5 bases and J lost 5, with 18 bases in between. Germline V CDR1 and CDR2: SGHAT, FQNNGV. The CDR3 sequence is CASSQGLRAGETQYF. CDR3 in DNA: TGTGCCAGCAGCCAAGGCCTGAGGGCCGGGGAGACCCAGTACTTC.

The V gene is TRBV5-1, the J gene TRBJ1-1; the D gene is possibly TRBD1 (5 bases). The CDR3 length is 15 residues. The germline CDR1 and CDR2 sequences are SGHRS and YFSETQ. Between the trimmed V and J ends, which lost 4 bases and 5 bases, there was a span of 18 bases. The CDR3: CASSPITGGGTEAFF. Written as DNA, the CDR3 is TGCGCCAGCAGCCCAATTACGGGGGGAGGAACTGAAGCTTTCTTT.